These 18 T cell receptor beta chains came from one sample sequenced in a study of cytomegalovirus exposure and HLA in healthy donors. In the PCR, 60 Vbeta and 13 Jbeta primers were used. Measured with immunoSEQ multiplex PCR; TCRdb has only the in-frame clones, and not every one. The sample carries about 190,000 clones, around 81% recorded once. The sequenced sample consisted of PBMCs. The receptors here all came from a woman aged 45-59 years in good health and CMV-seropositive.

This clone occurred once. This chain uses TRBV5-1 with TRBJ2-1; 8 nucleotides line up with TRBD1. Germline-derived CDR1 and CDR2 are SGHRS and YFSETQ. There are 17 residues in the CDR3. With V trimmed by 0 bases and J by 8 bases, 13 bases remained unmatched. DNA for the CDR3: TGCGCCAGCAGCTTGGAGCCTCAGGGGGCGCGAACTGATGAGCAGTTCTTC. Residues: CASSLEPQGARTDEQFF.

This clone was detected only a few times. CDR3 protein: CASSVAGGQQETQYF. DNA for the CDR3: TGTGCCAGCAGTGTGGCAGGGGGTCAACAAGAGACCCAGTACTTC. The genes are TRBV2 and TRBJ2-5; 7 bases agree with TRBD1. The germline CDR1 and CDR2 sequences are SNHLY and FYNNEI. The V segment lost 4 bases and the J segment 2 bases; nucleotides outside the gene matches: 7. The CDR3 runs to 15 residues. Together with reference TRBV2 and TRBJ2-5, the CDR3 gives the full variable domain: EPEVTQTPSHQVTQMGQEVILRCVPISNHLYFYWYRQILGQKVEFLVSFYNNEISEKSEIFDDQFSVERPDGSNFTLKIRSTKLEDSAMYFCASSVAGGQQETQYFGPGTRLLVL.

The CDR3 bases are TGTGCCTGGAGCGCCTCCCGGACAGGGATTGGGACTGAAGCTTTCTTT. Amino acids: CAWSASRTGIGTEAFF. The rearrangement links TRBV30 to TRBJ1-1; 8 bases line up with TRBD1. V dropped 3 bases and J dropped 5; count of bases not matched to a gene: 14. Germline V gives CDR1 GTSNPN, CDR2 SVGIG (reference sequence). CDR3 size: 16 residues.

The chain joins TRBV7-9 to TRBJ2-7; a weak D match, TRBD2 (5 bases). There are 16 residues in the CDR3. The germline gives CDR1 SEHNR, CDR2 FQNEAQ (reference sequence). Trimming shortened V by 1 base and J by 7 bases, and 20 bases separated the two germline ends. The chain's CDR3 is CASSLGYGAGLGEQYF. The CDR3 nucleotides read TGTGCCAGCAGCTTAGGGTATGGCGCGGGCTTAGGGGAGCAGTACTTC.

This clone has a single count. This sequence joins TRBV7-2 and TRBJ2-7, with 7 bases lining up with TRBD2. Germline V gives CDR1 SGHTA, CDR2 FQGNSA. V shed 1 base, J shed 0 bases, and the junction held 3 bases outside the gene matches. This CDR3 comprises 15 residues. The CDR3 is CASSLVSGASYEQYF. In DNA form, the CDR3 reads TGTGCCAGCAGCTTAGTGAGCGGGGCCTCCTACGAGCAGTACTTC.

The chain couples TRBV10-1 to TRBJ2-3; 9 nucleotides align to TRBD2. The CDR3 covers 18 residues. Per the germline V gene, CDR1 is WNHNN and CDR2 is SYGVQD (reference sequence). The J segment lost 3 bases and the V segment lost 0 bases, leaving 10 bases of the junction unmatched. CDR3 region: CASSESLRASGATDTQYF. The DNA for the CDR3 is TGCGCCAGCAGTGAGTCGCTAAGAGCTAGCGGGGCGACAGATACGCAGTATTTT.

The V gene is TRBV5-1, the J gene TRBJ2-1, with TRBD2 matching 10 bases. The CDR3 covers 17 residues. The V gene's germline CDR1 is SGHRS and CDR2 YFSETQ. V gave up 4 bases and J gave up 4 bases; unmatched junction bases: 11. CDR3 region: CASSPGSGGAGYNEQFF. Here the CDR3 DNA reads TGCGCCAGCAGCCCGGGGAGCGGGGGGGCGGGATACAATGAGCAGTTCTTC.

This clone was found a few times. CDR3: CSVAGQGGNTIYF. CDR3 bases: TGCAGCGTTGCGGGACAGGGTGGAAACACCATATATTTT. The chain recombines TRBV29-1 with TRBJ1-3; TRBD1 matches at 9 bases. This CDR3 has 13 amino acids. V lost 4 bases to trimming and J lost 3 bases; unmatched junction nucleotides: 1. Germline V lookup: CDR1 SQVTM, CDR2 ANQGSEA.

This clone appeared a single time. The CDR3 nucleotides are TGTGCCAGTAGGCAGCTAGCGGGTGACCCGTACAATGAGCAGTTCTTC. This translates into CASRQLAGDPYNEQFF. The V gene is TRBV19, the J gene TRBJ2-1; 8 bases are shared with TRBD2. CDR1 is LNHDA and CDR2 is SQIVND in the germline V gene (reference sequence). The CDR3 is made up of 16 amino acids. With 6 bases clipped from V and 4 bases from J, the junction kept 11 bases outside the gene matches.

This rearrangement joins TRBV7-2 to TRBJ2-1; D call uncertain. Trimming took off 5 bases at V and 1 base at J, with 12 bases between the two ends. This CDR3 spans 15 amino acids. Germline V gives CDR1 SGHTA, CDR2 FQGNSA. As DNA, the CDR3 is TGTGCCAGCAGCATATCCACTGTTTCCTACAATGAGCAGTTCTTC. This encodes CASSISTVSYNEQFF.

The rearrangement uses TRBV6-5 and TRBJ1-5; D ambiguous. This CDR3 has 13 amino acids. The V end was cut by 5 bases, the J end by 4 bases, with 9 bases between. CDR1 and CDR2 from the germline V gene are MNHEY and SVGAGI. CDR3 loop: CASSITRNQPQHF. CDR3 DNA: TGTGCCAGCAGTATAACAAGAAATCAGCCCCAGCATTTT.

The gene calls are TRBV28 and TRBJ1-2; 7 positions agree with TRBD1. This CDR3 is 13 amino acids long. J was trimmed by 7 bases and V by 6 bases; bases with no gene match: 8. CDR1 and CDR2 from the germline V gene are MDHEN and SYDVKM. The CDR3 sequence is CASRPGQFFGYTF. The CDR3 DNA reads TGTGCCAGCAGGCCGGGACAGTTCTTTGGCTACACCTTC.

The chain couples TRBV5-4 to TRBJ2-7; TRBD2 matches 10 bases. The germline gives CDR1 SGHNT, CDR2 YYREEE (reference sequence). After removal of 2 bases from V and 3 bases from J, the junction contained 5 bases not matched to a gene. This CDR3 is built from 15 residues. The CDR3 nucleotides are TGTGCCAGCAGCTTAGGACTAGCGGAAAGCTACGAGCAGTACTTC. The encoded protein is CASSLGLAESYEQYF. The full variable domain, its missing parts supplied by reference TRBV5-4 and TRBJ2-7, is ETGVTQSPTHLIKTRGQQVTLRCSSQSGHNTVSWYQQALGQGPQFIFQYYREEENGRGNFPPRFSGLQFPNYSSELNVNALELDDSALYLCASSLGLAESYEQYFGPGTRLTVT.

The V and J genes are TRBV7-9 and TRBJ1-2; 9 nucleotides match TRBD1. CDR1 SEHNR and CDR2 FQNEAQ come from the germline V gene (reference sequence). V was pared by 3 bases and J by 0 bases, with 8 bases of the junction left unmatched. This CDR3 spans 17 amino acids. CDR3 amino acids: CASSFWDRAKANYGYTF. As DNA, the CDR3 is TGTGCCAGCAGCTTTTGGGACAGGGCTAAAGCTAACTATGGCTACACCTTC. Together with reference TRBV7-9 and TRBJ1-2, the CDR3 gives the full variable domain: DTGVSQNPRHKITKRGQNVTFRCDPISEHNRLYWYRQTLGQGPEFLTYFQNEAQLEKSRLLSDRFSAERPKGSFSTLEIQRTEQGDSAMYLCASSFWDRAKANYGYTFGSGTRLTVV.

The chain uses TRBV21-1 and TRBJ2-3; TRBD2, the table's D call, lacks a check against the DNA. TRBV21-1 counts as a pseudogene. This CDR3 is built from 18 residues. The CDR3 region is CASSKERDLLVCTDTQYF. The CDR3 DNA reads as TGTGCCAGCAGCAAAGAGAGGGACTTACTTGTATGCACAGATACGCAGTATTTT.

The CDR3 spells CASSQGIGGSYEQYF. DNA of the CDR3: TGCGCCAGCAGCCAAGGAATAGGGGGCTCCTACGAGCAGTACTTC. V gene TRBV4-1 combines with J gene TRBJ2-7; the D gene is possibly TRBD1 (6 bases). Germline V lookup: CDR1 MGHRA, CDR2 YSYEKL. V was cut by 1 base and J by 0 bases, with 10 bases left in between. The CDR3 runs 15 residues.

The rearrangement links TRBV5-4 to TRBJ1-1; D is possibly TRBD1 (6 bases). Germline V lookup: CDR1 SGHNT, CDR2 YYREEE (reference sequence). The length of the CDR3 is 14 residues. V lost 3 bases and J lost 6, with 15 bases in between. The CDR3 DNA follows: TGTGCCAGCAGCTACCGGACAGCCGGCGCTGAAGCTTTCTTT. It codes for CASSYRTAGAEAFF.

This CDR3 reads CSVPRTGEGYTF. Here the CDR3 DNA reads TGCAGCGTCCCACGGACAGGGGAAGGCTACACCTTC. The chain carries TRBV29-1 and TRBJ1-2; 9 bases agree with TRBD1. The germline V gene encodes CDR1 SQVTM and CDR2 ANQGSEA. V shed 6 bases and J 8 bases; nucleotides not matched to a gene: 7. This CDR3 contains 12 residues.